The sequence of this T cell receptor (beta chain) was determined in a study of cytomegalovirus exposure and HLA in healthy donors. The PCR used 60 Vbeta and 13 Jbeta primers. Profiling relied on immunoSEQ multiplex PCR, and the TCRdb table lists in-frame clones only, not all of them. There are roughly 130,000 clones in the sample; roughly three quarters occur only once, and 1.5% to 2.5% lies in the top ten. The CDR3 extends over 16 amino acids. V was clipped by 5 bases and J by 0 bases; unmatched bases: 7. CDR1 is MDHEN, CDR2 SYDVKM, per germline. The rearrangement links TRBV28 to TRBJ2-1, with 7 positions matching TRBD1. The TCR was taken from a man aged 18 to 30 in good health and CMV-seronegative. Sequencing input: PBMCs. In DNA, the CDR3 is TGTGCCAGCAGTGCGACAGGGACGGGCTCCTACAATGAGCAGTTCTTC. Protein product: CASSATGTGSYNEQFF.